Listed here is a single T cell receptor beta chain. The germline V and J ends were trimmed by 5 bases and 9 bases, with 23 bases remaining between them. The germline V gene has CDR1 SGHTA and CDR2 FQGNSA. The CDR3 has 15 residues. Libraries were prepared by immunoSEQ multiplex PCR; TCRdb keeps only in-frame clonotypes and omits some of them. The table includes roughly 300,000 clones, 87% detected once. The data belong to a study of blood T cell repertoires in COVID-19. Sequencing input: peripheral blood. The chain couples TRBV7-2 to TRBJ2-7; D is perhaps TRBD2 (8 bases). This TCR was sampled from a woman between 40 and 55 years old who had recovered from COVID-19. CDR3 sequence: CASSPNGGAAGGQYF. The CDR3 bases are TGTGCCAGCAGCCCGAACGGGGGGGCCGCAGGGGGGCAGTACTTC.